The present T cell receptor (beta chain) was sequenced within a study of cytomegalovirus exposure and HLA in healthy donors. Overall study results and limits: CMV antigen specificity was confirmed in vitro for three CMV-associated chains.

This clone was observed a handful of times. Its cognate antigen is unknown. The PCR made use of 60 Vbeta and 13 Jbeta primers. The repertoire was sequenced with immunoSEQ multiplex PCR; TCRdb's copy has only in-frame clones and lacks some. The sample records around 130,000 clones, 84% being singletons. After removal of 3 bases from V and 1 base from J, the junction contained 5 bases not matched to a gene. Germline V gene lookup returns CDR1 MGHRA and CDR2 YSYEKL. The CDR3 extends over 17 amino acids. Material: PBMCs. The receptor was isolated from a woman under 30 in good health and CMV-seropositive. The rearrangement uses TRBV4-1 and TRBJ2-5; 13 nucleotides align to TRBD2. The DNA of the CDR3 is TGCGCCAGCAGCCAGAGGACTAGCGGGGGTCCCCAAGAGACCCAGTACTTC. Translated, it gives CASSQRTSGGPQETQYF.